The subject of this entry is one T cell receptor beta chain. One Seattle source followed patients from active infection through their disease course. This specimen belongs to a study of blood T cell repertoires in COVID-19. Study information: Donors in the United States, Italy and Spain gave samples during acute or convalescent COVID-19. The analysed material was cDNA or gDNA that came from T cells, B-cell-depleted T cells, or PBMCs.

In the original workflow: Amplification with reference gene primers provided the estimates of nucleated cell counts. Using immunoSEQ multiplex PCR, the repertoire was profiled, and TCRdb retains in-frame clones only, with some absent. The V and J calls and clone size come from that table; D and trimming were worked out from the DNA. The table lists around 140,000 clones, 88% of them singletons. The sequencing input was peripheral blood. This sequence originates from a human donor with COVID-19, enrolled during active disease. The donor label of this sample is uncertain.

CDR3 sequence: CASSLSGTPKQYF. CDR3 nucleotide sequence: TGTGCCAGCAGTTTATCCGGGACACCCAAGCAGTACTTC. The genes are TRBV12-3 or TRBV12-4 and TRBJ2-7, with D tentatively TRBD1 (6 bases). There are 13 residues in the CDR3. V lost 2 bases to trimming and J lost 8 bases, with 13 bases between them.